The clone carrying this TCR beta chain was observed many times. In the original workflow: Nucleated cell number was recorded as an estimate derived from reference gene primer amplification. Sequencing was performed with immunoSEQ multiplex PCR; in TCRdb, only in-frame clones are kept and a portion is missing. V, J and clone size are taken as reported in that table, and D and trimming were inferred from the DNA itself. The sample includes about 200,000 clones, approximately 85% of them seen just once. The data derive from a study of blood T cell repertoires in COVID-19. Looking at the study overall: Italy, Spain and the United States were the sources of the convalescent and acute COVID-19 samples. PBMCs, B-cell-depleted T cells, or T cells provided the cDNA or gDNA that made up the material.

The receptor's source is a man aged 40-49 years with acute COVID-19. The sequenced sample was PBMCs or T cells enriched from blood (not recorded which).

The CDR3 DNA sequence: TGTGCCAGCAGCCTAAGGACAGGGGGGAATGAGCAGTTCTTC. Translating gives CASSLRTGGNEQFF. The chain employs TRBV11-2 and TRBJ2-1; 10 nucleotides line up with TRBD1. From germline, CDR1 is SGHAT and CDR2 FQNNGV. J gave up 7 bases and V 5 bases, and 5 bases lay outside the gene matches. This CDR3 region has 14 residues.